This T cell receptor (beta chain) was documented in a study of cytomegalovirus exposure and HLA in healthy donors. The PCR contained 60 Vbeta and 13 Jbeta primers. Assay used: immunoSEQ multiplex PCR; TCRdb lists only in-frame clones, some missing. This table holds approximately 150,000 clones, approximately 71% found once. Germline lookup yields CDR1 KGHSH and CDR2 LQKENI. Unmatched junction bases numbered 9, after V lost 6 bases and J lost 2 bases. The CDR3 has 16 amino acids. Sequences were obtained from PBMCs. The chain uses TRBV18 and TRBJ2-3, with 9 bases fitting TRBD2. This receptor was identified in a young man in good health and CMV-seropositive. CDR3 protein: CASSLLAGEITDTQYF. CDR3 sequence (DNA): TGTGCCAGCTCGTTACTAGCGGGCGAAATCACAGATACGCAGTATTTT. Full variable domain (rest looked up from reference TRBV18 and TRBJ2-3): NAGVMQNPRHLVRRRGQEARLRCSPMKGHSHVYWYRQLPEEGLKFMVYLQKENIIDESGMPKERFSAEFPKEGPSILRIQQVVRGDSAAYFCASSLLAGEITDTQYFGPGTRLTVL.